The clone carrying this T cell receptor beta chain was seen a few times. Its target is unknown. The data stem from a study of early T cells in non-severe SARS-CoV-2 infection. Study-wide findings and caveats: The study's VDJdb matching favored anti-spike CD8 responses and missed private and CD4 specificities.

TCRdb used MiXCR to reprocess the 5' RACE reads, holding one entry per CDR3 protein. The sample includes about 97,000 distinct CDR3 sequences, approximately 11% of them seen just once. V shed 9 bases, J shed 5 bases, and the junction held 3 bases outside the gene matches. This CDR3 region has 11 residues. Germline V CDR1 and CDR2: SGHTA, FQGNSA. The V gene is TRBV7-2, the J gene TRBJ2-5, with 7 nucleotides matching TRBD1. Sequenced material: whole blood, taken at baseline. The TCR originated in an adult who was a healthcare worker with PCR-confirmed SARS-CoV-2 infection or an uninfected control (not recorded which). CDR3 coding DNA: TGTGCCAGTACAGGGGAGGAGACCCAGTACTTC. It yields the protein CASTGEETQYF. The whole variable domain, filled in from reference TRBV7-2 and TRBJ2-5, reads GAGVSQSPSNKVTEKGKDVELRCDPISGHTALYWYRQSLGQGLEFLIYFQGNSAPDKSGLPSDRFSAERTGGSVSTLTIQRTQQEDSAVYLCASTGEETQYFGPGTRLLVL.